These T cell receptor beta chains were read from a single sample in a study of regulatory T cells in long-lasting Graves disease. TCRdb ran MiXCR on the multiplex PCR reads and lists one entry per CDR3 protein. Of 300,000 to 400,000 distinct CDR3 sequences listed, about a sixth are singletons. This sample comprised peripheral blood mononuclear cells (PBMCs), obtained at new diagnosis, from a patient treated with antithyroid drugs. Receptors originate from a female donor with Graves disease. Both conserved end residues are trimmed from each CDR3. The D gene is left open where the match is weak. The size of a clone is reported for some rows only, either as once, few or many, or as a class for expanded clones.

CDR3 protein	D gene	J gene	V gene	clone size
ASSVGPGVNEQY	NA	TRBJ2-7	TRBV9	NA
ASSALAGGLRDEQF	TRBD2	TRBJ2-1	TRBV7-9	many
ASGLAPRGDYSNQPQH	NA	TRBJ1-5	TRBV12-5	many
ASLFGRAQY	TRBD2	TRBJ2-5	TRBV2	many
ACKWDREDEQF	TRBD1	TRBJ2-1	TRBV28	many
ASSRQGGNEQF	TRBD1	TRBJ2-1	TRBV10-2	many
ASSYEEPGTDTQY	NA	TRBJ2-3	TRBV6-5	many
ASWRNTEAF	NA	TRBJ1-1	TRBV12-3/TRBV12-4	many
ASSLRRDQPQH	NA	TRBJ1-5	TRBV12-3/TRBV12-4	many
AWSVLGAGGGYEQF	TRBD2	NA	TRBV30	NA
ASSMDRGDTEAF	TRBD1	TRBJ1-1	TRBV11-2	many
ASSYNTDTQY	NA	TRBJ2-3	TRBV5-1	NA
ASSFNRGGETQY	NA	TRBJ2-5	TRBV12-3/TRBV12-4	many
ASSFVGSSIAGELF	NA	TRBJ2-2	TRBV7-9	many
ASSFPDRNTEAF	NA	TRBJ1-1	TRBV28	many
ASSPYDRGTETQY	TRBD1	TRBJ2-5	TRBV7-9	NA
ASSWGIIYEQY	NA	TRBJ2-7	TRBV28	NA
ASSSLDRGTDTQY	TRBD1	TRBJ2-3	TRBV27	few
ASSQDWGLASSYEQY	TRBD2	TRBJ2-7	TRBV4-2	NA
ASSLEGAGGNEQF	TRBD1	TRBJ2-1	TRBV12-3/TRBV12-4	NA
ASSSWEGYT	NA	TRBJ1-2	TRBV12-3/TRBV12-4	many
ASSLAGADSGARQY	NA	TRBJ2-7	TRBV5-1	NA
ASSPGLAGSTDTQY	TRBD2	TRBJ2-3	TRBV12-3/TRBV12-4	many
ASSEQGNQPQH	NA	TRBJ1-5	TRBV2	many
ASSGAVSSYNEQF	NA	TRBJ2-1	TRBV2	NA
ASSLADRDQETQY	TRBD1	TRBJ2-5	TRBV7-8	NA
ASSPSVGNTEAF	NA	TRBJ1-1	TRBV3-1	many
ASSADYRGHPNQETQY	TRBD1	TRBJ2-5	TRBV19	few
ASSQGAGGSYEQY	TRBD1	TRBJ2-7	TRBV4-2	NA
SAHGGDRGADTQY	TRBD1	TRBJ2-3	TRBV20-1	NA
ASSWGQMNTEAF	NA	TRBJ1-1	TRBV27	many
ATSRQIISGNTIY	NA	TRBJ1-3	TRBV15	many
ATSRDRGDSYEQY	TRBD2	TRBJ2-7	TRBV15	many
ASSTGPTNEKLF	NA	TRBJ1-4	TRBV28	once
ASSLVRPGQGAYEQY	NA	TRBJ2-7	TRBV27	many
ASSLEAEDQETQY	NA	TRBJ2-5	TRBV28	many
ASSYYVRGRGGGANVLT	TRBD1	TRBJ2-6	TRBV6-5	many
ASSLGSGTNYNEQF	TRBD2	TRBJ2-1	TRBV7-8	many
ASLGDRAYAGYT	TRBD1	TRBJ1-2	TRBV28	many
SAIPPLAGEADTQY	TRBD2	TRBJ2-3	TRBV20-1	many
SAREDTIMNTEAF	NA	TRBJ1-1	TRBV20-1	NA
ASSYRAGGIKETQY	TRBD2	TRBJ2-5	TRBV6-1	NA
SARDIKSGSWFPSGVGDNEQF	NA	TRBJ2-1	TRBV20-1	NA
ASSLGLVRNTGELF	TRBD2	TRBJ2-2	TRBV19	many
ASRGGPGQPQH	NA	TRBJ1-5	TRBV2	few
ASSLDRSPTGQGADTQY	TRBD1	TRBJ2-3	TRBV28	many
ASRRGWDRVTYEQY	TRBD1	TRBJ2-7	TRBV5-1	many
ASSLAGTMGSQPQH	NA	TRBJ1-5	TRBV27	many
AISLDKLSGEQY	NA	TRBJ2-7	TRBV10-3	many
ASSPRGNGVDIQY	NA	TRBJ2-4	TRBV7-2	NA
ASTYGRGTDTQY	NA	TRBJ2-3	TRBV6-1	few
ASSLGSGHTDTQY	NA	TRBJ2-3	TRBV27	many
ASSIPSGSSTDTQY	TRBD2	TRBJ2-3	TRBV28	many
ASSSGGAELF	TRBD1	TRBJ2-2	TRBV6-5	NA